This T cell receptor (beta chain) was sequenced in a study of neurological immune-mediated disorders. Study-level findings and limits: CDR3 amino acid sequences found in expanded clones were never shared across subjects, suggesting private repertoires in all groups.

This CDR3 spans 15 amino acids. Trimming cost V 4 bases and J 4 bases; bases outside gene matches: 7. The germline gives CDR1 SGHRS, CDR2 YFSETQ. cDNA synthesis was performed by 5'RACE with 10-nucleotide random UMIs. TCRdb fed the 5' RACE reads into MiXCR, producing one record per CDR3 protein. The data hold some 65,000 distinct CDR3 sequences, with around 5% observed a single time. For this clonotype: Its specificity is unknown.

This receptor was taken from a woman aged 25 to 45 with multiple sclerosis. The sample consisted of PBMCs. The chain is built from TRBV5-1 and TRBJ2-2, with TRBD1 identical over 7 bases. The CDR3 DNA sequence: TGCGCCAGCAGCATCCGACAGGGTAGCACCGGGGAGCTGTTTTTT. Amino acids: CASSIRQGSTGELFF.